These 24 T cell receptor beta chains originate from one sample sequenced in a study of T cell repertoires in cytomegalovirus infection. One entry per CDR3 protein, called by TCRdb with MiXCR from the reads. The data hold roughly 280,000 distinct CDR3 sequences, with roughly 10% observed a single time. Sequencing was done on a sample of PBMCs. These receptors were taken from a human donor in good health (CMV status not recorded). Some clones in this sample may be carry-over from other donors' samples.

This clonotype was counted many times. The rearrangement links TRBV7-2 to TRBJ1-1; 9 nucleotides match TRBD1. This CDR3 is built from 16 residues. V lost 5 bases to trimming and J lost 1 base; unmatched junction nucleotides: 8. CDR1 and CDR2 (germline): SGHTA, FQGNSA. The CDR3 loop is CASSGTGGRRNTEAFF. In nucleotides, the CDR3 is TGTGCCAGCAGCGGTACAGGGGGCAGACGGAACACTGAAGCTTTCTTT.

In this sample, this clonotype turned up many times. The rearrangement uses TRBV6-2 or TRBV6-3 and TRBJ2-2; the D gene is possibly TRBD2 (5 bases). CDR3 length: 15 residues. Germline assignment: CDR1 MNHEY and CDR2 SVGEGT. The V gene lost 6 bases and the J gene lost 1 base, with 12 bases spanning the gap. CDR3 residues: CASSRNGGNTGELFF. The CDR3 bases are TGTGCCAGCAGCCGAAACGGAGGGAACACCGGGGAGCTGTTTTTT.

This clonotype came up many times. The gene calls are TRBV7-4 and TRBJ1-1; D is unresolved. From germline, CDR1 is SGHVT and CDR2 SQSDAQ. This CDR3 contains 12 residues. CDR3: CASFQANTEAFF. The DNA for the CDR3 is TGTGCATCCTTCCAGGCTAACACTGAAGCTTTCTTT.

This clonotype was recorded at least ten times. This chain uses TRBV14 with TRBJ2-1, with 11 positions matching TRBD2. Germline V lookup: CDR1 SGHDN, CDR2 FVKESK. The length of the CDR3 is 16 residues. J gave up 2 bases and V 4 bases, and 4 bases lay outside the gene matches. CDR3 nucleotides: TGTGCCAGCAGCCGACTAGCGGGGACCACCTACAATGAGCAGTTCTTC. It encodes CASSRLAGTTYNEQFF.

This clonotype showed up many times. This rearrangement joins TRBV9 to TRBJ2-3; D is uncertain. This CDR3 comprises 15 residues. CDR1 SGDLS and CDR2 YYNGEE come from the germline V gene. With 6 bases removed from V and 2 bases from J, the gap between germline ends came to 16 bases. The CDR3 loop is CASTASSKVTDTQYF. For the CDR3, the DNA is TGTGCCAGCACCGCCAGCTCGAAGGTCACAGATACGCAGTATTTT. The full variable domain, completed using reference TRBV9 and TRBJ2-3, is DSGVTQTPKHLITATGQRVTLRCSPRSGDLSVYWYQQSLDQGLQFLIQYYNGEERAKGNILERFSAQQFPDLHSELNLSSLELGDSALYFCASTASSKVTDTQYFGPGTRLTVL.

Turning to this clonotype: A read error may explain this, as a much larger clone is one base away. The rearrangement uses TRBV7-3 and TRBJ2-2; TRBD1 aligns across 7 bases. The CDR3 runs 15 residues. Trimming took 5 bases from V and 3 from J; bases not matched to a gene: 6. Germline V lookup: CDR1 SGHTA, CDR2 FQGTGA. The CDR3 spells CASSPTGADTGELFF. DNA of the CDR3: TGTGCCAGCAGCCCCACAGGGGCGGACACCGGGGAGCTGTTTTTT.

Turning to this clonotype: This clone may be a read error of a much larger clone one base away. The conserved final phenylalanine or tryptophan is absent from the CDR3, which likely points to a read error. CDR3 nucleotides: TGTGCCAGCAGCTTAGTTCGAGGGAGGAACGCTGAAGCTTTCTCT. Translated: CASSLVRGRNAEAFS. V gene TRBV7-2 combines with J gene TRBJ1-1; D remains unclear. The length of the CDR3 is 15 residues. Germline V gene lookup returns CDR1 SGHTA and CDR2 FQGNSA.

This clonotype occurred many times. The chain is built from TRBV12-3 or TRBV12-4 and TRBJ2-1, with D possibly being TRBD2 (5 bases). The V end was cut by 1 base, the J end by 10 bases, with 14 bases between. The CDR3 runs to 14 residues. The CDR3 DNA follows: TGTGCCAGCAGTTTAGGTCCGGCCGGCGGGGAGCAGTTCTTC. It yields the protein CASSLGPAGGEQFF.

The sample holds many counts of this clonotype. This CDR3 is CASSLGARDNEQFF. The CDR3 nucleotides are TGCGCCAGCAGCTTGGGTGCTAGAGACAATGAGCAGTTCTTC. The V call is TRBV5-1, the J call TRBJ2-1; D unclear. V lost 0 bases and J 5 bases, leaving 9 bases between the germline ends. Germline values: CDR1 SGHRS, CDR2 YFSETQ. The CDR3 spans 14 residues.

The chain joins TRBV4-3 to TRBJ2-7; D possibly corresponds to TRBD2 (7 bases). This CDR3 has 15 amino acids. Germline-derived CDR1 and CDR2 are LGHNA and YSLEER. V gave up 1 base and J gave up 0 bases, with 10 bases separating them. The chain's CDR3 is CASSQGGGYSYEQYF. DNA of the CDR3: TGCGCCAGCAGCCAAGGGGGGGGCTACTCCTACGAGCAGTACTTC.

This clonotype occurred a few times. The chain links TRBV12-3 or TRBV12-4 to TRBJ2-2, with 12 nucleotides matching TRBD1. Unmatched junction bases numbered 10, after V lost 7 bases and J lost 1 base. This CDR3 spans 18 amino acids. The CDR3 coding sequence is TGTGCCAGCACCAGGGACAGGGGGCGGTCTGTGAACACCGGGGAGCTGTTTTTT. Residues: CASTRDRGRSVNTGELFF.

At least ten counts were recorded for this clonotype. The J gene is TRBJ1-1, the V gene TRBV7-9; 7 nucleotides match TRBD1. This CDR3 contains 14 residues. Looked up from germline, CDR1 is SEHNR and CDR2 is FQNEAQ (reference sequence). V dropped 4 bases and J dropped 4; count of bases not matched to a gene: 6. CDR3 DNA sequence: TGTGCCAGCAGCTCAAGGGGGCTCGGCACTGAAGCTTTCTTT. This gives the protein CASSSRGLGTEAFF.

In DNA form, the CDR3 reads TGTGCCAGCAGCTTAGCGACAGGGACTGGGGCCAACGTCCTGACTTTC. This codes for CASSLATGTGANVLTF. The rearrangement joins TRBV7-2 to TRBJ2-6; 7 bases align to TRBD1. The V gene end was trimmed by 0 bases and the J gene end by 2 bases; junction bases not matched to a gene: 1. Germline assignment: CDR1 SGHTA and CDR2 FQGNSA. This CDR3 has 16 amino acids.

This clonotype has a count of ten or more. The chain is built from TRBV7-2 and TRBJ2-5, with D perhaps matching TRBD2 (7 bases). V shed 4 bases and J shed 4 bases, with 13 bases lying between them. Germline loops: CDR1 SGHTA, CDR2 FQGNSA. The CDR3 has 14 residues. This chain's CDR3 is CASSSGGRRETQYF. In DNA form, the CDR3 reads TGTGCCAGCAGCTCGGGGGGCCGGAGAGAGACCCAGTACTTC.

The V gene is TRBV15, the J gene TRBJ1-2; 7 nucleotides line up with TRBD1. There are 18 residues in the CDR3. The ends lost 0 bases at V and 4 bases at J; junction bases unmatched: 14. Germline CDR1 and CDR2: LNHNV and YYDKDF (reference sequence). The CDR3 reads CATSRDPQDRVLLYGYTF. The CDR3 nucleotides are TGTGCCACCAGCAGAGATCCCCAAGACAGGGTACTTCTCTATGGCTACACCTTC.

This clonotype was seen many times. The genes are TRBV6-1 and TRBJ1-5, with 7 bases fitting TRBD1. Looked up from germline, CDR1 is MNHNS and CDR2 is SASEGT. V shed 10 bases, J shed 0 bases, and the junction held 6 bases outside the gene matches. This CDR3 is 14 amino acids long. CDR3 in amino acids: CATRTGYSNQPQHF. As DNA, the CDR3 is TGTGCCACACGGACAGGCTATAGCAATCAGCCCCAGCATTTT.

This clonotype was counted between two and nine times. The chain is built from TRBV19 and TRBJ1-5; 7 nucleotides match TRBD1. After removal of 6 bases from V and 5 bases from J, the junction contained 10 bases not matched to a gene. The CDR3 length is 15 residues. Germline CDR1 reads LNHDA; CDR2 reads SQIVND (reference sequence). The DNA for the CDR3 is TGTGCCAGTAGAGGTGGGGCCAGGGGGGATCAGCCCCAGCATTTT. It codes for CASRGGARGDQPQHF. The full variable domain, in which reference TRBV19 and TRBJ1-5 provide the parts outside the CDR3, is DGGITQSPKYLFRKEGQNVTLSCEQNLNHDAMYWYRQDPGQGLRLIYYSQIVNDFQKGDIAEGYSVSREKKESFPLTVTSAQKNPTAFYLCASRGGARGDQPQHFGDGTRLSIL.

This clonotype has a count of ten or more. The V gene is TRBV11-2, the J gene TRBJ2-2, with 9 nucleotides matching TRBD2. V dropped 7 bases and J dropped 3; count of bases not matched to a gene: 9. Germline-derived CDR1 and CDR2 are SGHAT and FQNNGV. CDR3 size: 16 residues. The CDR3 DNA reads TGTGCCAGCACCGCCCGCGGGAGGGGGGACACCGGGGAGCTGTTTTTT. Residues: CASTARGRGDTGELFF.

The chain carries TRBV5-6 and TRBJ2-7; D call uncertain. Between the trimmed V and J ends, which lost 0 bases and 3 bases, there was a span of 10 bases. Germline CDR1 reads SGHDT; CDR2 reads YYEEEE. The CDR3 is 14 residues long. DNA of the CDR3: TGTGCCAGCAGCTTGGAAGAGACTCGCTACGAGCAGTACTTC. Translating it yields CASSLEETRYEQYF.

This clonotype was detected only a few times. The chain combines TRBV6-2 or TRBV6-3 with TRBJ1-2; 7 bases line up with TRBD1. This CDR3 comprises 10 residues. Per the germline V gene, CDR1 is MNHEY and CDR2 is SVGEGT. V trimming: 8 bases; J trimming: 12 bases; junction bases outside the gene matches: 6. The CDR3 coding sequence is TGTGCCAGCGGAGACAGGGTACACACCTTC. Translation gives CASGDRVHTF.

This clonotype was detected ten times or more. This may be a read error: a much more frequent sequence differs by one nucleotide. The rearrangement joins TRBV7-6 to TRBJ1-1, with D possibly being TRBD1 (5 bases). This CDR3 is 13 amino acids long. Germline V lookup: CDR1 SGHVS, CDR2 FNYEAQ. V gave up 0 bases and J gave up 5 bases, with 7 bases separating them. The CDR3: CASSLARGTEAFF. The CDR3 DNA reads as TGTGCCAGCAGCTTAGCGCGGGGGACTGAAGCTTTCTTT. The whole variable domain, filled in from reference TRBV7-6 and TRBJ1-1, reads GAGVSQSPRYKVTKRGQDVALRCDPISGHVSLYWYRQALGQGPEFLTYFNYEAQQDKSGLPNDRFSAERPEGSISTLTIQRTEQRDSAMYRCASSLARGTEAFFGQGTRLTVV.

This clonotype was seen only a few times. Written as DNA, the CDR3 is TGCAGTGCTTCAACGGGACTAGGCAACAATGAGCAGTTCTTC. Translation: CSASTGLGNNEQFF. This chain connects TRBV20-1 to TRBJ2-1; 8 bases match TRBD2. The V gene's germline CDR1 is DFQATT and CDR2 SNEGSKA (reference sequence). V was clipped by 5 bases and J by 5 bases; unmatched bases: 8. This CDR3 contains 14 residues.

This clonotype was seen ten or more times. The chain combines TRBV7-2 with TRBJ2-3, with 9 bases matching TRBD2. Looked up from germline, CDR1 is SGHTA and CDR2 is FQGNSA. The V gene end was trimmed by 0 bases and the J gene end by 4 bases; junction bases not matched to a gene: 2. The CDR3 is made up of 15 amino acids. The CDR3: CASSLARLAADTQYF. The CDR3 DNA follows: TGTGCCAGCAGCTTAGCAAGACTAGCGGCAGATACGCAGTATTTT.

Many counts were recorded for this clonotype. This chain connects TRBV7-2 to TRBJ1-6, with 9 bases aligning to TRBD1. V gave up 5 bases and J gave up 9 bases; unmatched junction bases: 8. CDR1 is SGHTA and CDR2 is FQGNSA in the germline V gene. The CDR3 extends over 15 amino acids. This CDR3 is CASSERTGDASPLHF. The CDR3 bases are TGTGCCAGCAGCGAGCGGACAGGGGACGCTTCACCCCTCCACTTT.